This T cell receptor (beta chain) was observed in a study of OX40 agonist ivuxolimab in advanced cancers. Overall study: The diagnoses of dose-escalation patients were hepatocellular carcinoma, melanoma, renal cell or head and neck cancer.

The sample holds one count of this clone. Using immunoSEQ multiplex PCR, the repertoire was profiled, and TCRdb retains in-frame clones only, with some absent. The sample contains over 150,000 clones, approximately 94% of which appear only once. V was pared by 6 bases and J by 2 bases, with 5 bases of the junction left unmatched. Germline values: CDR1 SNHLY, CDR2 FYNNEI. CDR3 length: 15 residues. This sample comprised CD4+ or CD8+ T cells sorted from blood, obtained in a trial of the OX40 agonist ivuxolimab. The clonotype was recovered from an adult with an advanced solid tumor such as melanoma, head and neck, liver or kidney cancer. This chain links TRBV2 with TRBJ1-2; 11 bases map to TRBD1. In DNA, the CDR3 is TGTGCCAGCAGGGAGAGGACAGGGGGCAACTATGGCTACACCTTC. It encodes CASRERTGGNYGYTF.